The sequence of this T cell receptor (beta chain) was determined in a study of blood T cell repertoires in COVID-19. With 11 bases removed from V and 1 base from J, the gap between germline ends came to 14 bases. The CDR3 runs 14 residues. Germline CDR1 reads LNHDA; CDR2 reads SQIVND (reference sequence). The assay was immunoSEQ multiplex PCR, and TCRdb's table has in-frame clones only and misses some. The sample holds tens of thousands of clones, approximately 81% seen once. The J gene is TRBJ2-2, the V gene TRBV19, with D maybe TRBD1 (6 bases). The material sequenced was PBMCs or T cells enriched from blood (not recorded which). This TCR came from a woman aged 40 to 50 with acute COVID-19. Here the CDR3 reads CAGSGTLNTGELFF. As DNA, the CDR3 is TGTGCCGGATCCGGGACACTGAACACCGGGGAGCTGTTTTTT.